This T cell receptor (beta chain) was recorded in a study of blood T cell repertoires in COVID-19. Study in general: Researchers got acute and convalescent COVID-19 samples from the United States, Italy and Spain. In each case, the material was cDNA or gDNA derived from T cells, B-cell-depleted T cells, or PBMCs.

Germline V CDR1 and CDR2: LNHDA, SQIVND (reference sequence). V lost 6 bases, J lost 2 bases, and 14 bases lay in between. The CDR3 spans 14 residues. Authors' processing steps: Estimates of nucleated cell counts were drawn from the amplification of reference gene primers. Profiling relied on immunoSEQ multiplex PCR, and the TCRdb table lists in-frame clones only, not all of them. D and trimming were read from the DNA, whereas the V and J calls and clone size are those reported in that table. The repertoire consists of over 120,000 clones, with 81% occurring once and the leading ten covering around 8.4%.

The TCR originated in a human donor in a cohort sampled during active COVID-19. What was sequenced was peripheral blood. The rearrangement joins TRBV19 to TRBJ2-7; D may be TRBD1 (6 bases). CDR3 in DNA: TGTGCCAGTAGCCCCGGGACACATGCCTACGAGCAGTACTTC. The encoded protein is CASSPGTHAYEQYF.